This TCR beta chain was identified during a study of blood T cell repertoires in COVID-19. Study summary: Samples of COVID-19 (acute and convalescent) were obtained from the United States, Italy and Spain. PBMCs, B-cell-depleted T cells, or T cells provided the cDNA or gDNA that made up the material.

Trimming took off 3 bases at V and 0 bases at J, with 12 bases between the two ends. Looked up from germline, CDR1 is LNHDA and CDR2 is SQIVND (reference sequence). The CDR3 runs to 15 residues. In the authors' workflow: Reference gene primer amplification yielded estimated nucleated cell counts. Data came from immunoSEQ multiplex PCR; TCRdb stores just in-frame clones and leaves some out. That table is the source of V, J and clone size, and D and trimming were worked out from the DNA. The table lists about 63,000 clones, more than 80% of them singletons. The study drew participants aged about 18 to 95 years from 24 US areas.

The sequenced sample consisted of PBMCs or T cells enriched from blood (not recorded which). The origin of this receptor is a woman aged 35 to 49 with acute COVID-19. The chain couples TRBV19 to TRBJ2-7; maybe TRBD1 (6 bases). CDR3 sequence (DNA): TGTGCCAGTAGTATGAGTAAGGGGGTCTCCTACGAGCAGTACTTC. The encoded protein is CASSMSKGVSYEQYF. Based on the CDR3 plus reference TRBV19 and TRBJ2-7, the full variable domain is DGGITQSPKYLFRKEGQNVTLSCEQNLNHDAMYWYRQDPGQGLRLIYYSQIVNDFQKGDIAEGYSVSREKKESFPLTVTSAQKNPTAFYLCASSMSKGVSYEQYFGPGTRLTVT.